A single sample gave rise to the 26 T cell receptor beta chains below, sequenced in a study of T cell changes during pregnancy in multiple sclerosis. Produced via immunoSEQ multiplex PCR; TCRdb's table is partial and in-frame only. The repertoire holds roughly 36,000 clones, with around 91% as singletons. The sample was CD8+ T cells from peripheral blood mononuclear cells, taken in the second trimester of pregnancy. The receptors were sampled from a female donor with multiple sclerosis, enrolled in a pregnancy study.

The chain has TRBV18 and TRBJ1-1; D not resolved. This CDR3 has 14 amino acids. CDR1 and CDR2 from the germline V gene are KGHSH and LQKENI. The ends were cut back, 2 bases at V and 2 bases at J, with 9 bases in the middle. CDR3 in DNA: TGTGCCAGCTCACCAGAGCAGACTAACACTGAAGCTTTCTTT. Translated, it gives CASSPEQTNTEAFF.

The chain has TRBV14 and TRBJ1-6; 9 positions match TRBD1. Germline-derived CDR1 and CDR2 are SGHDN and FVKESK. The CDR3 totals 14 residues. Trimming took 5 bases from V and 14 from J; bases not matched to a gene: 10. DNA for the CDR3: TGTGCCAGCAGCGGCCGGGGACAGGGTACGGCCCTCCACTTT. Translating it yields CASSGRGQGTALHF.

This clone was found once. The rearrangement uses TRBV13 and TRBJ2-7; a possible D gene is TRBD2 (6 bases). The V gene lost 8 bases and the J gene lost 0 bases, with 11 bases spanning the gap. CDR1 and CDR2 from the germline V gene are PRHDT and FYEKMQ (reference sequence). The CDR3 loop spans 13 amino acids. The CDR3 DNA is TGTGCCAGCGGGAGGACCAGCTCCTACGAGCAGTACTTC. Its protein is CASGRTSSYEQYF.

V is TRBV2 and J is TRBJ1-2; tentatively, D is TRBD1 (5 bases). The CDR3 sequence is 15 residues long. Deletions cut 0 bases from V and 5 bases from J, with 13 bases between. Looked up from germline, CDR1 is SNHLY and CDR2 is FYNNEI. The CDR3 bases are TGTGCCAGCAGTGAAGCGCCTGGACAACTATATGGCTACACCTTC. Translating it yields CASSEAPGQLYGYTF. The full variable domain, rest sourced from reference TRBV2 and TRBJ1-2, is EPEVTQTPSHQVTQMGQEVILRCVPISNHLYFYWYRQILGQKVEFLVSFYNNEISEKSEIFDDQFSVERPDGSNFTLKIRSTKLEDSAMYFCASSEAPGQLYGYTFGSGTRLTVV.

The CDR3 bases are TGTGCCACCTCCCCGGGGGGCTACAATGAGCAGTTCTTC. It translates to CATSPGGYNEQFF. The chain has TRBV19 and TRBJ2-1; 7 bases line up with TRBD2. CDR1 LNHDA and CDR2 SQIVND come from the germline V gene (reference sequence). V shed 10 bases and J 3 bases; nucleotides not matched to a gene: 6. CDR3 size: 13 residues.

The chain has TRBV19 and TRBJ2-7, with D possibly being TRBD2 (5 bases). V lost 1 base and J 0 bases, leaving 10 bases between the germline ends. The CDR3 totals 15 residues. The germline V gene encodes CDR1 LNHDA and CDR2 SQIVND (reference sequence). The CDR3 protein is CASSIGGGSSYEQYF. In nucleotides, the CDR3 is TGTGCCAGTAGTATAGGAGGAGGCAGCTCCTACGAGCAGTACTTC. Together with reference TRBV19 and TRBJ2-7, the CDR3 gives the full variable domain: DGGITQSPKYLFRKEGQNVTLSCEQNLNHDAMYWYRQDPGQGLRLIYYSQIVNDFQKGDIAEGYSVSREKKESFPLTVTSAQKNPTAFYLCASSIGGGSSYEQYFGPGTRLTVT.

The rearrangement uses TRBV9 and TRBJ2-1, with a tentative D call TRBD2 (6 bases). Deletions cut 1 base from V and 3 bases from J, with 11 bases between. Germline V lookup: CDR1 SGDLS, CDR2 YYNGEE. This CDR3 spans 15 amino acids. This CDR3 reads CASSVQVGSYNEQFF. CDR3 sequence (DNA): TGTGCCAGCAGCGTACAAGTCGGGAGCTACAATGAGCAGTTCTTC.

V gene TRBV7-2 combines with J gene TRBJ2-7, with 10 bases that match TRBD2. The germline V gene has CDR1 SGHTA and CDR2 FQGNSA. Trimming removed 5 bases from V and 7 bases from J; junction bases left unmatched: 8. CDR3 length: 14 residues. CDR3 in DNA: TGTGCCAGCAGCCCACTAGCGGGGATCCGAGAGCAGTACTTC. It encodes CASSPLAGIREQYF. The full variable domain, its missing parts supplied by reference TRBV7-2 and TRBJ2-7, is GAGVSQSPSNKVTEKGKDVELRCDPISGHTALYWYRQSLGQGLEFLIYFQGNSAPDKSGLPSDRFSAERTGGSVSTLTIQRTQQEDSAVYLCASSPLAGIREQYFGPGTRLTVT.

V and J are TRBV29-1 and TRBJ2-7, with D tentatively TRBD1 (7 bases). The CDR3 covers 13 residues. V gave up 3 bases and J gave up 0 bases, with 9 bases separating them. Germline V CDR1 and CDR2: SQVTM, ANQGSEA. In nucleotides, the CDR3 is TGCAGCGTTGAGCGGGACAGCTCCTACGAGCAGTACTTC. Translating gives CSVERDSSYEQYF.

V is TRBV7-8 and J is TRBJ1-5; the D is unclear. Germline CDR1 and CDR2: SGHVS and FQNEAQ. Trimming pared 2 bases from V and 3 bases from J, leaving 14 bases between. This CDR3 comprises 16 residues. CDR3 bases: TGTGCCAGCAGCTTATTTCAGCGGGATTTCAATCAGCCCCAGCATTTT. It is translated as CASSLFQRDFNQPQHF.

V is TRBV27 and J is TRBJ2-2; tentatively, D is TRBD2 (6 bases). The V gene lost 4 bases and the J gene lost 1 base, with 10 bases spanning the gap. This CDR3 is built from 15 residues. Germline assignment: CDR1 MNHEY and CDR2 SMNVEV (reference sequence). For the CDR3, the DNA is TGTGCCAGCAGTTGGAGCGGGTGGAACACCGGGGAGCTGTTTTTT. This encodes CASSWSGWNTGELFF.

The CDR3 sequence: CASSLAGLRDLDTQYF. The CDR3 bases are TGCGCCAGCAGCTTGGCCGGACTTAGAGATTTAGATACGCAGTATTTT. The chain links TRBV5-1 to TRBJ2-3; tentatively, D is TRBD2 (5 bases). V lost 0 bases to trimming and J lost 5 bases, with 16 bases between them. Germline V CDR1 and CDR2: SGHRS, YFSETQ. The length of the CDR3 is 16 residues. Using reference TRBV5-1 and TRBJ2-3 for the parts outside the CDR3, the full variable domain is KAGVTQTPRYLIKTRGQQVTLSCSPISGHRSVSWYQQTPGQGLQFLFEYFSETQRNKGNFPGRFSGRQFSNSRSEMNVSTLELGDSALYLCASSLAGLRDLDTQYFGPGTRLTVL.

The V gene is TRBV4-3, the J gene TRBJ1-1; weak D call: TRBD1 (5 bases). The V gene lost 1 base and the J gene lost 5 bases, with 20 bases spanning the gap. Germline CDR1 LGHNA, CDR2 YSLEER. This CDR3 spans 17 amino acids. The CDR3 DNA reads as TGCGCCAGCAGCCAAGCCCCGAGGAGGGGCAAGGAGACTGAAGCTTTCTTT. This codes for CASSQAPRRGKETEAFF.

The V and J genes are TRBV14 and TRBJ2-1, with 16 bases lining up with TRBD2. The CDR3 length is 20 residues. Germline CDR1 reads SGHDN; CDR2 reads FVKESK. V dropped 5 bases and J dropped 5; count of bases not matched to a gene: 15. The CDR3: CASSTLPGLAGGGEDNEQFF. CDR3 nucleotides: TGTGCCAGCAGCACCCTACCGGGACTAGCGGGGGGGGGAGAAGACAATGAGCAGTTCTTC.

The rearrangement joins TRBV2 to TRBJ2-7, with D possibly TRBD1 on 6 matching bases. Germline V gene data show CDR1 as SNHLY and CDR2 as FYNNEI. The CDR3 sequence is 14 residues long. Trimming left V 3 bases short and J 2 bases short, with 11 bases between. The chain's CDR3 is CASSDWTVPYEQYF. The CDR3 DNA follows: TGTGCCAGCAGTGATTGGACAGTTCCCTACGAGCAGTACTTC.

This rearrangement joins TRBV5-6 to TRBJ2-3, with D hard to call. CDR1 and CDR2 (germline): SGHDT, YYEEEE. Trimming left V 5 bases short and J 0 bases short, with 4 bases between. This CDR3 spans 12 amino acids. The CDR3 spells CASSYSTDTQYF. CDR3 nucleotide sequence: TGTGCCAGCAGTTATAGCACAGATACGCAGTATTTT.

The rearrangement uses TRBV5-1 and TRBJ2-5, with 8 bases that match TRBD2. V shed 6 bases, J shed 1 base, and the junction held 8 bases outside the gene matches. Germline-derived CDR1 and CDR2 are SGHRS and YFSETQ. This CDR3 has 15 amino acids. CDR3 DNA sequence: TGCGCCAGCAAAACTAGCGGAATAATCCAAGAGACCCAGTACTTC. Protein product: CASKTSGIIQETQYF.

The gene calls are TRBV18 and TRBJ1-1; D gene unclear. The V end lost 5 bases, the J end lost 7 bases, and 14 bases lay between the germline ends. Germline V CDR1 and CDR2: KGHSH, LQKENI. The CDR3 spans 13 residues. The CDR3 DNA sequence: TGTGCCAGCTCATCAGGTACCCGCAATGAAGCTTTCTTT. This gives the protein CASSSGTRNEAFF.

This sequence joins TRBV23-1 and TRBJ2-6; D ambiguous. TRBV23-1 is filed as an ORF, its function uncertain. The CDR3 is 15 residues long. Trimming pared 6 bases from V and 5 bases from J, leaving 14 bases between. CDR3 bases: TGCGCCAGCAGCCAGACCTGCGGTAGGGCCAACGTCCTGACTTTC. Translating it yields CASSQTCGRANVLTF.

V and J are TRBV5-5 and TRBJ1-1, with unresolved D. V gave up 1 base and J gave up 4 bases, with 8 bases separating them. Per germline, CDR1 SGHKS and CDR2 YYEKEE (reference sequence). The length of the CDR3 is 13 residues. For the CDR3, the DNA is TGTGCCAGCAGCTTGTCATATAGCACTGAAGCTTTCTTT. Translated: CASSLSYSTEAFF.

The chain links TRBV19 to TRBJ1-2, with a possible D match to TRBD1 (5 bases). The germline CDR1 and CDR2 sequences are LNHDA and SQIVND (reference sequence). The CDR3 loop spans 16 amino acids. Trimming left V 6 bases short and J 2 bases short, with 19 bases between. The CDR3 reads CASRGGRRTLNYGYTF. In DNA, the CDR3 is TGTGCCAGTAGGGGGGGACGGAGGACACTCAACTATGGCTACACCTTC.

This clone was counted a single time. The V and J genes are TRBV7-9 and TRBJ2-5, with 11 bases aligning to TRBD2. V gave up 1 base and J gave up 2 bases; unmatched junction bases: 6. The V gene's germline CDR1 is SEHNR and CDR2 FQNEAQ (reference sequence). The CDR3 is 17 amino acids. CDR3 region: CASSLDGTSGYQETQYF. Here the CDR3 DNA reads TGTGCCAGCAGCTTAGATGGGACTAGCGGCTATCAAGAGACCCAGTACTTC.

The genes are TRBV29-1 and TRBJ2-7, with 7 bases matching TRBD1. This CDR3 is built from 12 residues. V was pared by 6 bases and J by 5 bases, with 7 bases of the junction left unmatched. Germline V CDR1 and CDR2: SQVTM, ANQGSEA. The CDR3 region has the DNA TGCAGCGTAGCTGATACAGGGGACGAGCAGTACTTC. Translation: CSVADTGDEQYF.

A remark on this clone: In this CDR3 the conserved last residue, phenylalanine or tryptophan, is missing, so a read error is likely. The DNA is omitted, as the CDR3 cannot be located on it reliably, and the CDR3 follows TCRdb's listing. V gene TRBV7-9 combines with J gene TRBJ1-1; the table's D call, TRBD1, was not checked against the DNA. The CDR3 sequence runs 12 residues, both termini included. Germline V gene sequence: CDR1 SEHNR, CDR2 FQNEAQ (reference sequence). CDR3 sequence: CASTDTAQKLFY.

The chain is built from TRBV5-4 and TRBJ2-1; D might be TRBD1 (6 bases). Germline V lookup: CDR1 SGHNT, CDR2 YYREEE (reference sequence). The V and J ends lost 1 base and 6 bases respectively, with 8 bases between them. The CDR3 contains 13 residues. CDR3 DNA sequence: TGTGCCAGCAGCTTGACAGGGCGCAATGAGCAGTTCTTC. This encodes CASSLTGRNEQFF. Full variable domain (outside the CDR3, taken from reference TRBV5-4 and TRBJ2-1): ETGVTQSPTHLIKTRGQQVTLRCSSQSGHNTVSWYQQALGQGPQFIFQYYREEENGRGNFPPRFSGLQFPNYSSELNVNALELDDSALYLCASSLTGRNEQFFGPGTRLTVL.

The V and J genes are TRBV4-3 and TRBJ2-1; the match to TRBD2 covers 8 bases. The V gene's germline CDR1 is LGHNA and CDR2 YSLEER. The CDR3 contains 18 residues. V lost 0 bases and J lost 8; bases outside the gene matches: 15. The CDR3 nucleotides read TGCGCCAGCAGCCAAGATCTGGTCGGGCGGGGGGCTTGGGATGAGCAGTTCTTC. Its translation: CASSQDLVGRGAWDEQFF.